Below, one T cell receptor (beta chain) is given with its context. These data belong to a study of blood T cell repertoires in COVID-19. Overall study context: COVID-19 samples, acute and convalescent, were from the United States, Italy and Spain. T cells, B-cell-depleted T cells, or PBMCs provided the cDNA or gDNA that served as material.

The CDR3 covers 14 residues. Trimming took off 10 bases at V and 4 bases at J, with 16 bases between the two ends. CDR1 LNHDA and CDR2 SQIVND come from the germline V gene (reference sequence). How the authors handled the data: Nucleated cell number was recorded as an estimate derived from reference gene primer amplification. Repertoires were generated with immunoSEQ multiplex PCR, while TCRdb's copy carries only in-frame clones and drops some. V and J calls and clone size are copied from that table; D and trimming were computed from the DNA. The sample has 130,000 to 150,000 clones, over 80% seen once.

This clonotype was obtained from a woman in her 50s with acute or convalescent COVID-19. Sequenced sample: peripheral blood. This chain connects TRBV19 to TRBJ2-2; TRBD2 is a possible D gene (6 bases). The CDR3 nucleotides are TGTGCCACCCGATTGCGGGGTAGCACCGGGGAGCTGTTTTTT. This encodes CATRLRGSTGELFF.